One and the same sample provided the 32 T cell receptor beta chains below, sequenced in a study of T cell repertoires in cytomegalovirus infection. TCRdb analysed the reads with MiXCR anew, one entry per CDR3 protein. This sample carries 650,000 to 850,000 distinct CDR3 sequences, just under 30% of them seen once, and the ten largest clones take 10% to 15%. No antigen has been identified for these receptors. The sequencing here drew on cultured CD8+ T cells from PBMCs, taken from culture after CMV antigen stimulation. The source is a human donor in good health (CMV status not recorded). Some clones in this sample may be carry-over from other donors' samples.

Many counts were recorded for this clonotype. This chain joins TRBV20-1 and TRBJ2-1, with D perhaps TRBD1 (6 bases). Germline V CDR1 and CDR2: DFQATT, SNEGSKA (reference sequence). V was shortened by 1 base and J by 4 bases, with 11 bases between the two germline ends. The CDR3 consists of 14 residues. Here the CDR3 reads CSARADRPYNEQFF. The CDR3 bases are TGCAGTGCTAGAGCGGACAGACCGTACAATGAGCAGTTCTTC.

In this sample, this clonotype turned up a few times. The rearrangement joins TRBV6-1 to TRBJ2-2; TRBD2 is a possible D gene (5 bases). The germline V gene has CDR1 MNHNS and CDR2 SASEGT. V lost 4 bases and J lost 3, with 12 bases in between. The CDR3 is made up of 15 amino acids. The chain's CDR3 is CASSVRLGDTGELFF. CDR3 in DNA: TGTGCCAGCAGTGTCCGACTGGGAGACACCGGGGAGCTGTTTTTT.

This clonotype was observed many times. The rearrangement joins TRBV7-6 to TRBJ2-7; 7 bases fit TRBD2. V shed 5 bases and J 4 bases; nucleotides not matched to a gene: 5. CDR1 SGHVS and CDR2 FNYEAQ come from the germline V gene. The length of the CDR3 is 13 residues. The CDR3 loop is CASSRGGLYEQYF. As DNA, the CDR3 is TGTGCCAGCAGCCGCGGGGGTTTGTACGAGCAGTACTTC.

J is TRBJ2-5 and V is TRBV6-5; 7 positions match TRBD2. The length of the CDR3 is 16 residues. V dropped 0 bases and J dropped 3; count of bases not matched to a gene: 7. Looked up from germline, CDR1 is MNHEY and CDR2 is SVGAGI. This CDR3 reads CASSYSRSLAEETQYF. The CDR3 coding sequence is TGTGCCAGCAGTTACTCGAGGTCTCTAGCGGAAGAGACCCAGTACTTC.

The CDR3 DNA is TGCAGTGCTAGAGATCGGGCAGGGGGCTACGAGCAGTACTTC. Translated, it gives CSARDRAGGYEQYF. The gene calls are TRBV20-1 and TRBJ2-7, with 7 bases lining up with TRBD1. V was pared by 0 bases and J by 3 bases, with 5 bases of the junction left unmatched. There are 14 residues in the CDR3. Germline assignment: CDR1 DFQATT and CDR2 SNEGSKA (reference sequence).

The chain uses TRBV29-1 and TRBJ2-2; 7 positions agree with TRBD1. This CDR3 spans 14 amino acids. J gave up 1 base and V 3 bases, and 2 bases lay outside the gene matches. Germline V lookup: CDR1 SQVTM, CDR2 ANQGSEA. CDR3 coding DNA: TGCAGCGTTGATTGGACAGGGAACACCGGGGAGCTGTTTTTT. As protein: CSVDWTGNTGELFF.

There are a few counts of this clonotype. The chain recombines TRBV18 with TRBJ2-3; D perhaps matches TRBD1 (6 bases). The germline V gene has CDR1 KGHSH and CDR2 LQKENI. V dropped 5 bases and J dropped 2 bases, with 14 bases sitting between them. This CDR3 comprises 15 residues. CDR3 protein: CASSESGHYTDTQYF. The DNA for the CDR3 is TGTGCCAGCTCAGAGTCGGGACACTACACAGATACGCAGTATTTT.

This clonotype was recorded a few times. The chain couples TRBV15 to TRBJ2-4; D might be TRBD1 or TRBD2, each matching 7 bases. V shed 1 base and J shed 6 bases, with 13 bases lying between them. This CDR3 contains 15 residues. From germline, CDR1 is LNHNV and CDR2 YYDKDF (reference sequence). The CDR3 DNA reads TGTGCCACCAGCAGAGCCGACAGGGAGGGAAACATTCAGTACTTC. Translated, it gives CATSRADREGNIQYF. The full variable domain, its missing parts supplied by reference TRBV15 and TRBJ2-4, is DAMVIQNPRYQVTQFGKPVTLSCSQTLNHNVMYWYQQKSSQAPKLLFHYYDKDFNNEADTPDNFQSRRPNTSFCFLDIRSPGLGDTAMYLCATSRADREGNIQYFGAGTRLSVL.

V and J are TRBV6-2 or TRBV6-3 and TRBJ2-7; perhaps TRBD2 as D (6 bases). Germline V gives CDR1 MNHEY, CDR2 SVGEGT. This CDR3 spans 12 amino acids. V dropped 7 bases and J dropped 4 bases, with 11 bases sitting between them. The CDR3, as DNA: TGTGCCAGCACCGCGGGGAGGTACGAGCAGTACTTC. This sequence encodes CASTAGRYEQYF.

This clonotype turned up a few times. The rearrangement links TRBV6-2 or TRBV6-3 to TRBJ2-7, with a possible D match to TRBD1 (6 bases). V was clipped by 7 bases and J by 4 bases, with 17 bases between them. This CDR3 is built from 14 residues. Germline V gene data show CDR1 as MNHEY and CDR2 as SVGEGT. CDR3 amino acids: CASTSGQGPYEQYV. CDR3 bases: TGTGCCAGCACAAGCGGCCAGGGGCCTTACGAGCAGTACGTC.

Here the CDR3 DNA reads TGCAGTGCTAGCTTACTAGCGGGGTATTACAATGAGCAGTTCTTC. This codes for CSASLLAGYYNEQFF. This chain links TRBV20-1 with TRBJ2-1; the match to TRBD2 covers 10 bases. Germline CDR1 and CDR2: DFQATT and SNEGSKA (reference sequence). This CDR3 has 15 residues. Trimming removed 3 bases from V and 4 bases from J; junction bases left unmatched: 6.

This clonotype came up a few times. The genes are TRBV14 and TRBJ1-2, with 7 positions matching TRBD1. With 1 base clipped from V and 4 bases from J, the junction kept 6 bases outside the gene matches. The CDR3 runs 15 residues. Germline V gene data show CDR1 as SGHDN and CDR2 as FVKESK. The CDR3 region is CASSQVTGQVYGYTF. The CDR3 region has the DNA TGTGCCAGCAGCCAAGTCACCGGACAGGTCTATGGCTACACCTTC.

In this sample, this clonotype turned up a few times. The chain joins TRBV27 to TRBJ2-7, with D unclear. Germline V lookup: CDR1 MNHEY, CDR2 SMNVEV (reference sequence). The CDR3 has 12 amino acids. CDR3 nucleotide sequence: TGTGCCAGCGGTTTTGGGCCGTACGAGCAGTACGTC. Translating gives CASGFGPYEQYV.

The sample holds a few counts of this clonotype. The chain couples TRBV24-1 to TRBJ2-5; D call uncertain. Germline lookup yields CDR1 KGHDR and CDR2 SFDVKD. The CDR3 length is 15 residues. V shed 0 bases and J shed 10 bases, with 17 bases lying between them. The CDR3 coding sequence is TGTGCCACCAGTGATTTGAGGCAGACGGGTGGGGACCAGTACTTC. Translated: CATSDLRQTGGDQYF.

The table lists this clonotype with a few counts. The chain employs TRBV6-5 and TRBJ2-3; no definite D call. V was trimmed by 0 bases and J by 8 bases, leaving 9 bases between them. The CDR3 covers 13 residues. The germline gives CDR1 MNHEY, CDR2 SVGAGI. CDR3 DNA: TGTGCCAGCAGTTACTCCGACCAAAGTACGCAGTATTTT. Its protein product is CASSYSDQSTQYF.

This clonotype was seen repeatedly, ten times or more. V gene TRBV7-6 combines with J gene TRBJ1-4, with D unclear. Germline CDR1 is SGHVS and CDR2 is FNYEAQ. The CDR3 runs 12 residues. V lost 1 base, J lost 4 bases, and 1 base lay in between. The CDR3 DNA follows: TGTGCCAGCAGCTTAGTTAATGAAAAACTGTTTTTT. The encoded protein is CASSLVNEKLFF.

CDR3 nucleotides: TGTGCCAGCAGTTACCGTCCTCAGGGGATCAACACTGAAGCTTTCTTT. Translated: CASSYRPQGINTEAFF. The chain has TRBV6-5 and TRBJ1-1, with D perhaps matching TRBD1 (6 bases). The CDR3 extends over 16 amino acids. The germline V gene encodes CDR1 MNHEY and CDR2 SVGAGI. With 2 bases removed from V and 2 bases from J, the gap between germline ends came to 15 bases.

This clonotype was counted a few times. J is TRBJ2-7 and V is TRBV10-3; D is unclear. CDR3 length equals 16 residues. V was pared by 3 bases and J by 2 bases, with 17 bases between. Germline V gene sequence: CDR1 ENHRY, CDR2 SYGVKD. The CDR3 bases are TGTGCCATCAGTGACTCCTGGAACCTGAATACCTACGAGCAGTACGTC. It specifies CAISDSWNLNTYEQYV.

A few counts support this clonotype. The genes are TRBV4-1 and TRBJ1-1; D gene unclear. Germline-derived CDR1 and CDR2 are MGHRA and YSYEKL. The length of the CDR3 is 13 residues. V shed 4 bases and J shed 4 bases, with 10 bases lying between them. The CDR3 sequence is CASSLTPATEAFF. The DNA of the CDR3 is TGCGCCAGCAGCCTTACACCGGCCACTGAAGCTTTCTTT.

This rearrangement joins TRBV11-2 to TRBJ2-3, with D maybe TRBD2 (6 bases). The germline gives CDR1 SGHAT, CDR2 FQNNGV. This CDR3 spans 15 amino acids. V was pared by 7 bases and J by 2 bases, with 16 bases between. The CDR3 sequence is CASTSTRGYTDTQYF. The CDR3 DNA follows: TGTGCCAGCACCTCGACTAGGGGTTACACAGATACGCAGTATTTT.

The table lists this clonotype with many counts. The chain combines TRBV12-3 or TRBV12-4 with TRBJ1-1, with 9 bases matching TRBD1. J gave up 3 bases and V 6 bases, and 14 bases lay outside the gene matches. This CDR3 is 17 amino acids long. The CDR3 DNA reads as TGTGCCAGCAGGGGCGGACAGGGGTCGAGGGTAGACACTGAAGCTTTCTTT. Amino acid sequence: CASRGGQGSRVDTEAFF.

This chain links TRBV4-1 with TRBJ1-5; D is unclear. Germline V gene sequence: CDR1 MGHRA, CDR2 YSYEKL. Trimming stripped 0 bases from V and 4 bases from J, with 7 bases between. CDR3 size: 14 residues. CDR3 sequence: CASSQDGVNQPQHF. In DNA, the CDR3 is TGCGCCAGCAGCCAAGATGGGGTAAATCAGCCCCAGCATTTT.

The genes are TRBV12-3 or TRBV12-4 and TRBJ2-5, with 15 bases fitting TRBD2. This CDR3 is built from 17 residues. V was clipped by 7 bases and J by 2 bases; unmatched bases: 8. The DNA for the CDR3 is TGTGCCAGCACCTGGGGGACTAGCGGGGGGCTTCAAGAGACCCAGTACTTC. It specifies CASTWGTSGGLQETQYF.

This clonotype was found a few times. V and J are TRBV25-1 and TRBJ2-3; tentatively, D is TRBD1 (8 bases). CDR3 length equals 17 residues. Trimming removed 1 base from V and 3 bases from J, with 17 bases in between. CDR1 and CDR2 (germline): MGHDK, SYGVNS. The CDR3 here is CASSEWEGRTGTDTQYF. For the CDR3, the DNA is TGTGCCAGCAGTGAATGGGAGGGGCGGACAGGGACAGATACGCAGTATTTT.

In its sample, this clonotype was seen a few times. The CDR3 DNA reads TGTGCCAGCAGCTCGTCACGCGGGGGACTGAATCAGCCCCAGCATTTT. Protein sequence: CASSSSRGGLNQPQHF. This chain connects TRBV7-9 to TRBJ1-5, with D tentatively TRBD1 (5 bases). There are 16 residues in the CDR3. Trimming took off 4 bases at V and 4 bases at J, with 17 bases between the two ends. Germline V gene sequence: CDR1 SEHNR, CDR2 FQNEAQ (reference sequence).

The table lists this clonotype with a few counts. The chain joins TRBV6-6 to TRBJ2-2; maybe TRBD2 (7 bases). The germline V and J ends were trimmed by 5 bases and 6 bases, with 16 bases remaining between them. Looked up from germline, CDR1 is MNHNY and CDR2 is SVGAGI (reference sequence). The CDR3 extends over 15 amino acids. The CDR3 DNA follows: TGTGCCAGCAGTCCGGCCTTGCGGGGGCCCGGGGAGCTGTTTTTT. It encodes CASSPALRGPGELFF.

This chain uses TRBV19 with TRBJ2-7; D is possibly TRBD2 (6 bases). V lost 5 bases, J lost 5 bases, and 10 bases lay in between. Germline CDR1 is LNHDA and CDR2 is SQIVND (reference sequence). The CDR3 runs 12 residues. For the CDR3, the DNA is TGTGCCAGTAGTCCCCCGGGGGACGAGCAGTACTTC. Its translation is CASSPPGDEQYF. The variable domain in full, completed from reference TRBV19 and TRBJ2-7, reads DGGITQSPKYLFRKEGQNVTLSCEQNLNHDAMYWYRQDPGQGLRLIYYSQIVNDFQKGDIAEGYSVSREKKESFPLTVTSAQKNPTAFYLCASSPPGDEQYFGPGTRLTVT.

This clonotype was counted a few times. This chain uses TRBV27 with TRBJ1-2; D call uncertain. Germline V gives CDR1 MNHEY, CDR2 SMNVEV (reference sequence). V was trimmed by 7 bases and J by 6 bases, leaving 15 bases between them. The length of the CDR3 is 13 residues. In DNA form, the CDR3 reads TGTGCCAGCACTACGGGTACTGCGGATGGCTACACCTTC. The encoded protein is CASTTGTADGYTF.

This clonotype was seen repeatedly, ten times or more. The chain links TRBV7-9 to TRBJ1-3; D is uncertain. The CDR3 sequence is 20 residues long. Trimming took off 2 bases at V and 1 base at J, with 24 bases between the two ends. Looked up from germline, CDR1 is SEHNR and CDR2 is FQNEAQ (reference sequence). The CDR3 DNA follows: TGTGCCAGCAGCTTACCCCGGGTCCTTGAATCCGCCTTGTCTGGAAACACCATATATTTT. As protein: CASSLPRVLESALSGNTIYF.

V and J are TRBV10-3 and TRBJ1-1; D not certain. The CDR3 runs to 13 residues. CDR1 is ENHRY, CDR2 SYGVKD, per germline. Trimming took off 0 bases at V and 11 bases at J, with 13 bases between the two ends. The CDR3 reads CAISESRVNGAFF. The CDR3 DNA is TGTGCCATCAGTGAGTCGAGAGTAAACGGGGCTTTCTTT.

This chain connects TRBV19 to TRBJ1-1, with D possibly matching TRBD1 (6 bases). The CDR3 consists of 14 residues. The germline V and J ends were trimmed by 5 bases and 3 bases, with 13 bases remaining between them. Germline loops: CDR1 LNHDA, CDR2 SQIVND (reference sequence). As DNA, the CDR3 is TGTGCCAGTAGTGAACAGGGCCGGCACACTGAAGCTTTCTTT. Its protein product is CASSEQGRHTEAFF.

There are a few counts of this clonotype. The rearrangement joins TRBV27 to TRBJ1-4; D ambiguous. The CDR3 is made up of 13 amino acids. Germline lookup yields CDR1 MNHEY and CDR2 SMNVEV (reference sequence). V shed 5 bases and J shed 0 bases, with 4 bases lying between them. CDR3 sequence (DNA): TGTGCCAGCAGTACTGCAACTAATGAAAAACTGTTTTTT. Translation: CASSTATNEKLFF.